This TCR beta chain comes out of a study of cytomegalovirus exposure and HLA in healthy donors. In germline, CDR1 is SGHRS, CDR2 YFSETQ. The CDR3 has 15 amino acids. V was trimmed by 4 bases and J by 4 bases, leaving 17 bases between them. With 60 Vbeta and 13 Jbeta primers, the PCR was carried out. The method was immunoSEQ multiplex PCR; TCRdb's version includes in-frame clones alone and lacks a portion of them. The table lists 150,000 to 200,000 clones, approximately 84% of them singletons. Sequenced sample: PBMCs. The J gene is TRBJ1-2, the V gene TRBV5-1, with D unresolved. The sequence was obtained from a female donor in good health and CMV-seronegative. This CDR3 reads CASSQTISGGYGYTF. The CDR3 nucleotides are TGCGCCAGCAGCCAAACGATATCAGGTGGCTATGGCTACACCTTC.